These 24 T cell receptor beta chains were sequenced from one sample in a study of cytotoxic CD8 clonotypes in ibrutinib-treated CLL. Using immunoSEQ multiplex PCR, the repertoire was profiled, and TCRdb retains in-frame clones only, with some absent. Here the sample spans some 200,000 clones, 75% to 80% being singletons. This specimen was PBMCs, taken after 12 months of ibrutinib treatment. All receptors derive from a human donor with chronic lymphocytic leukemia.

The chain links TRBV6-1 to TRBJ1-5; D is undetermined. V was trimmed by 0 bases and J by 7 bases, leaving 16 bases between them. CDR3 length: 16 residues. Germline V CDR1 and CDR2: MNHNS, SASEGT. CDR3 sequence reads: CASSEALGRTLQPQHF. CDR3 DNA: TGTGCCAGCAGTGAAGCGCTTGGTAGGACTCTCCAGCCCCAGCATTTT.

The chain recombines TRBV10-3 with TRBJ2-7; D perhaps matches TRBD1 (5 bases). The CDR3 runs 15 residues. Per germline, CDR1 ENHRY and CDR2 SYGVKD. Trimming cost V 0 bases and J 3 bases, with 12 bases left between them. The CDR3 sequence is CAISESTGRDYEQYF. CDR3 bases: TGTGCCATCAGTGAGTCTACTGGCAGGGACTACGAGCAGTACTTC.

The V and J genes are TRBV10-1 and TRBJ2-4; D uncertain. The V end lost 3 bases, the J end lost 15 bases, and 12 bases lay between the germline ends. The CDR3 sequence is 11 residues long. Per the germline V gene, CDR1 is WNHNN and CDR2 is SYGVQD (reference sequence). The CDR3 is CASSEGQAMYF. CDR3 DNA sequence: TGCGCCAGCAGTGAAGGGCAGGCCATGTACTTC.

This clone was detected a few times. The sample has other DNA sequences that encode this CDR3 too. The chain uses TRBV6-1 and TRBJ1-5; D is unclear. There are 15 residues in the CDR3. Germline CDR1 MNHNS, CDR2 SASEGT. The ends were cut back, 2 bases at V and 0 bases at J, with 8 bases in the middle. In nucleotides, the CDR3 is TGTGCCAGCAGTGAATCGTCTTATAGCAATCAGCCCCAGCATTTT. Its translation is CASSESSYSNQPQHF.

This clone came up a few times. This sample includes further DNA sequences coding for the same CDR3. The chain uses TRBV28 and TRBJ1-5; D is unresolved. V lost 6 bases and J 3 bases, leaving 3 bases between the germline ends. This CDR3 is built from 11 residues. Germline CDR1 is MDHEN and CDR2 is SYDVKM. The CDR3 region has the DNA TGTGCCAGCAGGGCCAATCAGCCCCAGCATTTT. This translates into CASRANQPQHF.

This chain joins TRBV5-1 and TRBJ2-1; no clear D gene. Germline values: CDR1 SGHRS, CDR2 YFSETQ. V was trimmed by 0 bases and J by 0 bases, leaving 7 bases between them. This CDR3 region has 15 residues. CDR3 residues: CASSLAQTSYNEQFF. Here the CDR3 DNA reads TGCGCCAGCAGCTTGGCGCAAACCTCCTACAATGAGCAGTTCTTC.

The chain combines TRBV19 with TRBJ1-6; tentatively, D is TRBD1 (5 bases). V was shortened by 1 base and J by 8 bases, with 12 bases between the two germline ends. The germline gives CDR1 LNHDA, CDR2 SQIVND (reference sequence). The CDR3 sequence is 15 residues long. The CDR3 DNA sequence: TGTGCCAGTAGTATAGGGGCCCGGGGGTATTCACCCCTCCACTTT. This gives the protein CASSIGARGYSPLHF.

The rearrangement joins TRBV2 to TRBJ1-1; D is undetermined. V was clipped by 4 bases and J by 12 bases, with 12 bases between them. The CDR3 sequence is 11 residues long. Germline lookup yields CDR1 SNHLY and CDR2 FYNNEI. CDR3 protein: CASSGRAKTFF. CDR3 coding DNA: TGTGCCAGCAGTGGTCGGGCGAAAACTTTCTTT.

The chain couples TRBV9 to TRBJ1-5; the match to TRBD1 covers 10 bases. This CDR3 is 18 amino acids long. Germline loops: CDR1 SGDLS, CDR2 YYNGEE. With 0 bases clipped from V and 6 bases from J, the junction kept 12 bases outside the gene matches. The CDR3 protein is CASSVATGGGGLGQPQHF. The DNA of the CDR3 is TGTGCCAGCAGCGTAGCGACAGGGGGCGGAGGGCTAGGTCAGCCCCAGCATTTT.

The table lists this clone with a count of one. This chain links TRBV2 with TRBJ2-7, with 10 bases that match TRBD1. The germline V gene encodes CDR1 SNHLY and CDR2 FYNNEI. V lost 5 bases, J lost 12 bases, and 10 bases stayed unmatched. This CDR3 spans 13 amino acids. Here the CDR3 DNA reads TGTGCCAGCAGTCAGGGACAGGGGCCTTTCAGGTACTTC. Its translation is CASSQGQGPFRYF.

The V and J genes are TRBV5-1 and TRBJ1-1; D unclear. Trimming removed 0 bases at V and 5 bases at J, with 11 bases between. Germline lookup yields CDR1 SGHRS and CDR2 YFSETQ. There are 14 residues in the CDR3. The CDR3 DNA reads TGCGCCAGCAGCTTGGACCCCCCCGGTACTGAAGCTTTCTTT. This codes for CASSLDPPGTEAFF.

This clone came up many times. V and J are TRBV6-6 and TRBJ1-4; D not resolved. The V end lost 5 bases, the J end lost 8 bases, and 15 bases lay between the germline ends. The germline CDR1 and CDR2 sequences are MNHNY and SVGAGI (reference sequence). This CDR3 spans 14 amino acids. The DNA of the CDR3 is TGTGCCAGCAGTCGCCGGGCGCGGAAGGAAAAACTGTTTTTT. Its translation is CASSRRARKEKLFF.

The chain uses TRBV14 and TRBJ2-4; D tentatively reads TRBD1 or TRBD2 (5 bases each). CDR3 size: 16 residues. Germline V CDR1 and CDR2: SGHDN, FVKESK. V lost 1 base, J lost 0 bases, and 10 bases lay in between. As DNA, the CDR3 is TGTGCCAGCAGCCAAGTCACGGGACGAGCCAAAAACATTCAGTACTTC. Its translation: CASSQVTGRAKNIQYF. The complete variable domain, with remaining parts taken from reference TRBV14 and TRBJ2-4, reads EAGVTQFPSHSVIEKGQTVTLRCDPISGHDNLYWYRRVMGKEIKFLLHFVKESKQDESGMPNNRFLAERTGGTYSTLKVQPAELEDSGVYFCASSQVTGRAKNIQYFGAGTRLSVL.

This sequence joins TRBV27 and TRBJ2-5; TRBD2 matches 7 bases. V lost 5 bases to trimming and J lost 4 bases; unmatched junction nucleotides: 10. CDR1 MNHEY and CDR2 SMNVEV come from the germline V gene (reference sequence). The CDR3 has 15 residues. CDR3 protein: CASSPYGRGGETQYF. The CDR3 DNA follows: TGTGCCAGCAGTCCATATGGGAGGGGTGGAGAGACCCAGTACTTC.

The chain has TRBV29-1 and TRBJ2-1, with 15 nucleotides matching TRBD2. There are 15 residues in the CDR3. The V gene's germline CDR1 is SQVTM and CDR2 ANQGSEA. Trimming at V came to 4 bases and at J to 10 bases, leaving 8 bases not matched to a gene. CDR3 protein: CSVGGGLAGGWEQFF. CDR3 DNA sequence: TGCAGCGTTGGAGGGGGACTAGCGGGAGGCTGGGAGCAGTTCTTC.

This clone was detected only a few times. The chain is built from TRBV25-1 and TRBJ2-1, with 7 nucleotides matching TRBD1. This CDR3 has 15 residues. CDR1 is MGHDK, CDR2 SYGVNS, per germline. J gave up 6 bases and V 5 bases, and 10 bases lay outside the gene matches. CDR3 protein: CASSSTGTAVNEQFF. CDR3 coding DNA: TGTGCCAGCAGTTCGACCGGGACAGCAGTCAATGAGCAGTTCTTC. Filled out from reference TRBV25-1 and TRBJ2-1, the complete variable domain reads EADIYQTPRYLVIGTGKKITLECSQTMGHDKMYWYQQDPGMELHLIHYSYGVNSTEKGDLSSESTVSRIRTEHFPLTLESARPSHTSQYLCASSSTGTAVNEQFFGPGTRLTVL.

This clone was picked up a small number of times. This chain's CDR3 is CASSVVPHSTNNEQFF. The CDR3, as DNA: TGTGCCAGCAGCGTAGTTCCGCATTCCACCAACAATGAGCAGTTCTTC. The rearrangement uses TRBV9 and TRBJ2-1, with unresolved D. The V gene lost 0 bases and the J gene lost 5 bases, with 15 bases spanning the gap. The length of the CDR3 is 16 residues. From germline, CDR1 is SGDLS and CDR2 YYNGEE.

This chain links TRBV7-9 with TRBJ2-7; tentatively, D is TRBD1 (5 bases). Germline CDR1 reads SEHNR; CDR2 reads FQNEAQ (reference sequence). The V end lost 3 bases, the J end lost 8 bases, and 17 bases lay between the germline ends. CDR3 length: 14 amino acids. CDR3 sequence reads: CASSFSPQADKQYF. The CDR3 DNA reads TGTGCCAGCAGCTTTTCCCCACAGGCAGACAAGCAGTACTTC. The variable domain in full, with the rest retrieved from reference TRBV7-9 and TRBJ2-7, is DTGVSQNPRHKITKRGQNVTFRCDPISEHNRLYWYRQTLGQGPEFLTYFQNEAQLEKSRLLSDRFSAERPKGSFSTLEIQRTEQGDSAMYLCASSFSPQADKQYFGPGTRLTVT.

The V and J genes are TRBV7-3 and TRBJ1-1; TRBD1 is a possible D gene (6 bases). Germline V gene data show CDR1 as SGHTA and CDR2 as FQGTGA. Trimming stripped 5 bases from V and 5 bases from J, with 12 bases between. This CDR3 is built from 13 residues. CDR3 sequence reads: CASSTQGWTEAFF. The CDR3 DNA is TGTGCCAGCAGCACCCAGGGGTGGACTGAAGCTTTCTTT.

V gene TRBV18 combines with J gene TRBJ2-5, with 8 bases matching TRBD1. This CDR3 spans 14 amino acids. V lost 0 bases, J lost 5 bases, and 2 bases stayed unmatched. Germline values: CDR1 KGHSH, CDR2 LQKENI. The CDR3 reads CASSPPDRAETQYF. CDR3 nucleotide sequence: TGTGCCAGCTCACCACCGGACAGGGCGGAGACCCAGTACTTC.

The chain employs TRBV5-6 and TRBJ2-7; the D is unclear. Germline-derived CDR1 and CDR2 are SGHDT and YYEEEE. The CDR3 length is 15 residues. The V and J ends lost 0 bases and 8 bases respectively, with 18 bases between them. CDR3 sequence: CASSLALVPGQQQYF. DNA for the CDR3: TGTGCCAGCAGCTTGGCGCTAGTTCCGGGCCAACAGCAGTACTTC.

The rearrangement uses TRBV6-4 and TRBJ2-1, with D unresolved. V was cut by 5 bases and J by 0 bases, with 5 bases left in between. Germline V gives CDR1 MRHNA, CDR2 SNTAGT. The CDR3 runs to 13 residues. Here the CDR3 DNA reads TGTGCCAGCAGTCCGAGCTCCTACAATGAGCAGTTCTTC. Encoded protein: CASSPSSYNEQFF.

The rearrangement uses TRBV27 and TRBJ2-7; D is uncertain. Germline V gene sequence: CDR1 MNHEY, CDR2 SMNVEV (reference sequence). V was cut by 2 bases and J by 0 bases, with 11 bases left in between. The CDR3 runs 15 residues. CDR3 sequence (DNA): TGTGCCAGCAGTTTAACATCGCAGGCCTCCTACGAGCAGTACTTC. Amino acids: CASSLTSQASYEQYF.

V and J are TRBV2 and TRBJ2-5; D possibly corresponds to TRBD1 (5 bases). The CDR3 sequence is 13 residues long. The germline CDR1 and CDR2 sequences are SNHLY and FYNNEI. Trimming removed 8 bases from V and 2 bases from J, with 12 bases in between. The CDR3 DNA is TGTGCCAGCCTCACAGGTTATCAAGAGACCCAGTACTTC. As protein: CASLTGYQETQYF.